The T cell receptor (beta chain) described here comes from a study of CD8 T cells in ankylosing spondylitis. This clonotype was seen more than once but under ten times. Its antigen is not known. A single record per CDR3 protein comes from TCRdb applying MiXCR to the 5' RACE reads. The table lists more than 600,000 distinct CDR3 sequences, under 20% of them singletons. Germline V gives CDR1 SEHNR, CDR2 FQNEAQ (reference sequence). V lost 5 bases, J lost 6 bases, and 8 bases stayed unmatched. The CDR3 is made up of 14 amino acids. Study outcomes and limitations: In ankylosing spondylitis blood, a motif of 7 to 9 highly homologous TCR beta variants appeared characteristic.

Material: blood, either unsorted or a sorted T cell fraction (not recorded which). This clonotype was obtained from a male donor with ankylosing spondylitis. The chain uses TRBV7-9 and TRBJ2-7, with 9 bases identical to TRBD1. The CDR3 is CASSLGDRAFEQYF. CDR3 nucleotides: TGTGCCAGCAGCCTAGGGGACAGGGCTTTCGAGCAGTACTTC. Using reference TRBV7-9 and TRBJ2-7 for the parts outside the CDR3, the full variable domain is DTGVSQNPRHKITKRGQNVTFRCDPISEHNRLYWYRQTLGQGPEFLTYFQNEAQLEKSRLLSDRFSAERPKGSFSTLEIQRTEQGDSAMYLCASSLGDRAFEQYFGPGTRLTVT.